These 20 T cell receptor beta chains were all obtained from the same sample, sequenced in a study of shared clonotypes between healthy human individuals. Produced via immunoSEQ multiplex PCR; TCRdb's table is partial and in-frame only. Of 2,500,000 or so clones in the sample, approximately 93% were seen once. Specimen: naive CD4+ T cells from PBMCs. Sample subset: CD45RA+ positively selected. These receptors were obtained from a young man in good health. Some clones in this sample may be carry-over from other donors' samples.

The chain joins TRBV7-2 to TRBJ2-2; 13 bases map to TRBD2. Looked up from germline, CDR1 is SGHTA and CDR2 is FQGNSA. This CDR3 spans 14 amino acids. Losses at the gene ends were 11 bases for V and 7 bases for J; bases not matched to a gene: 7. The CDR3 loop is CASGLAGAVGELFF. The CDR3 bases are TGTGCCTCCGGACTAGCGGGAGCAGTCGGGGAGCTGTTTTTT.

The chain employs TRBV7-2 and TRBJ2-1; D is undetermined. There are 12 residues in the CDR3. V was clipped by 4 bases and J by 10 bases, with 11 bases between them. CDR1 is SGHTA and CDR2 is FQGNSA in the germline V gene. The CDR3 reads CASSSNGYEQFF. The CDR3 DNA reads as TGTGCCAGCAGCTCGAACGGTTACGAGCAGTTCTTC. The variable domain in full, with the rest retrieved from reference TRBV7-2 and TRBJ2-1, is GAGVSQSPSNKVTEKGKDVELRCDPISGHTALYWYRQSLGQGLEFLIYFQGNSAPDKSGLPSDRFSAERTGGSVSTLTIQRTQQEDSAVYLCASSSNGYEQFFGPGTRLTVL.

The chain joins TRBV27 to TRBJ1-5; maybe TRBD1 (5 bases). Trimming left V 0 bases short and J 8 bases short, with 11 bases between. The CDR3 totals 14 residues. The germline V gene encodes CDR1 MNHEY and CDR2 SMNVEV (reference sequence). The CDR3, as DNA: TGTGCCAGCAGTTTATCGGGGGGAGTGGAGCCCCAGCATTTT. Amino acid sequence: CASSLSGGVEPQHF.

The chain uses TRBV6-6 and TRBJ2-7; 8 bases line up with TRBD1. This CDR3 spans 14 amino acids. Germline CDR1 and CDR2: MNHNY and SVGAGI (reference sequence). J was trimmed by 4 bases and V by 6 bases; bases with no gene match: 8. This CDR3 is CASSPRQGAYEQYF. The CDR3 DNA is TGTGCCAGCAGCCCACGGCAGGGGGCGTACGAGCAGTACTTC.

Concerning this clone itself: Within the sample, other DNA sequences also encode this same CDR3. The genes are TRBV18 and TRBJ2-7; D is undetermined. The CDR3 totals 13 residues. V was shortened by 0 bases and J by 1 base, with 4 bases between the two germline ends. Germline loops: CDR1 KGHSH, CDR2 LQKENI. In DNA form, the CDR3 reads TGTGCCAGCTCACCACCAGGGTCCTACGAGCAGTACTTC. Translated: CASSPPGSYEQYF.

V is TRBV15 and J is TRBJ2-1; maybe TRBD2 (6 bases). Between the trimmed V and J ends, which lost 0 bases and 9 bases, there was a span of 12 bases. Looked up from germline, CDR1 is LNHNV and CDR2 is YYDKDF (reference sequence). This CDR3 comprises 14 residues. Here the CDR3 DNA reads TGTGCCACCAGCAGAGATCCGGGCGGGACTGAGCAGTTCTTC. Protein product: CATSRDPGGTEQFF.

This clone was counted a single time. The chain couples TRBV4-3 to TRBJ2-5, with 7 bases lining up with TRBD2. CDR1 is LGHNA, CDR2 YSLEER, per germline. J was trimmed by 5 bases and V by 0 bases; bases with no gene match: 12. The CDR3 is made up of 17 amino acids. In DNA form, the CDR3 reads TGCGCCAGCAGCCAAGATTCGGGTGGGAGGGCCTGGGAGACCCAGTACTTC. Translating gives CASSQDSGGRAWETQYF.

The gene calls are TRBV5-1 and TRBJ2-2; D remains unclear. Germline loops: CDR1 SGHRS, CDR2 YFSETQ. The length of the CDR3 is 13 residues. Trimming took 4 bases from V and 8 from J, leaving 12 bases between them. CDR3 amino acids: CASSVGRSGELFF. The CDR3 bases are TGCGCCAGCAGCGTCGGTAGGTCGGGGGAGCTGTTTTTT.

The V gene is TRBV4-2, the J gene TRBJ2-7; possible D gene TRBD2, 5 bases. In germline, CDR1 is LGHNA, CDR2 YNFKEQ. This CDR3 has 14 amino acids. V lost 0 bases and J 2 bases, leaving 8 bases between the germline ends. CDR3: CASSQDERTYEQYF. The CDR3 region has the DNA TGTGCCAGCAGCCAAGATGAGCGGACCTACGAGCAGTACTTC.

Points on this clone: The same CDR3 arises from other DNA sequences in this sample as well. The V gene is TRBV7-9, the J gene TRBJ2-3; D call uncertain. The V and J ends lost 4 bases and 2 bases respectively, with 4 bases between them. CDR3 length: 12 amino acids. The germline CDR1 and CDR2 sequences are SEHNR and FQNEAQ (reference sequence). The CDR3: CASSSTTDTQYF. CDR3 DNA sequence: TGTGCCAGCAGCTCGACCACAGATACGCAGTATTTT.

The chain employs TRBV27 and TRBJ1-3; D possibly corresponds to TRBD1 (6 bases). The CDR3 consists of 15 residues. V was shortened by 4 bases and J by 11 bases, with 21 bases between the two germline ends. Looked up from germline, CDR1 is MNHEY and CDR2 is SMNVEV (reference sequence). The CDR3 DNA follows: TGTGCCAGCAGTTCGACCCCCCGGACAGATGTTCCCATATATTTT. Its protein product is CASSSTPRTDVPIYF.

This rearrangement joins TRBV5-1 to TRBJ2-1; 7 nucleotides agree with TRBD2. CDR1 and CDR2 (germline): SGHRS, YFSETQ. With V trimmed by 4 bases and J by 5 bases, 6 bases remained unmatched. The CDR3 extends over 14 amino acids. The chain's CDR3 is CASSASSGDNEQFF. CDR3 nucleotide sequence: TGCGCCAGCAGCGCCTCTAGCGGCGACAATGAGCAGTTCTTC.

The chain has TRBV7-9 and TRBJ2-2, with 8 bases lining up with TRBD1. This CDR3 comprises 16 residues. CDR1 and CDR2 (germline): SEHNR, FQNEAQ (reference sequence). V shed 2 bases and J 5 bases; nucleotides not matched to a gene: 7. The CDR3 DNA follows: TGTGCCAGCAGCTTAAACCAGGGGGCTGCGACCGGGGAGCTGTTTTTT. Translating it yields CASSLNQGAATGELFF.

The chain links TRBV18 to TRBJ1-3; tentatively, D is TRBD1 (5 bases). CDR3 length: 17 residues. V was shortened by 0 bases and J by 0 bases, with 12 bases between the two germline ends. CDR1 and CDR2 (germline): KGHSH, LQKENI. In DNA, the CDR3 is TGTGCCAGCTCACCACCTAGGGGACTAAACTCTGGAAACACCATATATTTT. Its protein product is CASSPPRGLNSGNTIYF. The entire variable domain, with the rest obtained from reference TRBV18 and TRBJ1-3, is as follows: NAGVMQNPRHLVRRRGQEARLRCSPMKGHSHVYWYRQLPEEGLKFMVYLQKENIIDESGMPKERFSAEFPKEGPSILRIQQVVRGDSAAYFCASSPPRGLNSGNTIYFGEGSWLTVV.

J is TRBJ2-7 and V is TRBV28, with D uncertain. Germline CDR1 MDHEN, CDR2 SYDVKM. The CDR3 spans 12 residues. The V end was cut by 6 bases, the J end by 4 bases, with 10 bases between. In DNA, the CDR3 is TGTGCCAGCAGGGGGTTAGTGTACGAGCAGTACTTC. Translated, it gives CASRGLVYEQYF. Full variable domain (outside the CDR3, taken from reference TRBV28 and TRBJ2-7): DVKVTQSSRYLVKRTGEKVFLECVQDMDHENMFWYRQDPGLGLRLIYFSYDVKMKEKGDIPEGYSVSREKKERFSLILESASTNQTSMYLCASRGLVYEQYFGPGTRLTVT.

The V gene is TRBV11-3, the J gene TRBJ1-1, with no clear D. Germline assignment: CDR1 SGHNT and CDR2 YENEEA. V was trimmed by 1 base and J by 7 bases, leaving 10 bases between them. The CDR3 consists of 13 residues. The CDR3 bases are TGTGCCAGCAGCTTAGCGCCGACCGGTGAAGCTTTCTTT. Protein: CASSLAPTGEAFF. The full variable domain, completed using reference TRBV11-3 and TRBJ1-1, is EAGVVQSPRYKIIEKKQPVAFWCNPISGHNTLYWYLQNLGQGPELLIRYENEEAVDDSQLPKDRFSAERLKGVDSTLKIQPAELGDSAVYLCASSLAPTGEAFFGQGTRLTVV.

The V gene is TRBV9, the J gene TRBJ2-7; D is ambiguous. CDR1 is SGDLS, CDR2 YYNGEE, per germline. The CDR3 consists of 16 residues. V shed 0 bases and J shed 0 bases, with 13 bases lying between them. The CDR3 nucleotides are TGTGCCAGCAGCGTAGACGGCAGCCAGAGCTCCTACGAGCAGTACTTC. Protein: CASSVDGSQSSYEQYF.

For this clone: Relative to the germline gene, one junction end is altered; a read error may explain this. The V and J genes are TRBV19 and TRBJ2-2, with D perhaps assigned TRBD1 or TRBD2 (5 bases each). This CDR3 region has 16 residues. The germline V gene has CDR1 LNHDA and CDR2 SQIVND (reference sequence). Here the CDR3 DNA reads TGTGCCAGTAGTAGGGGGATCCAGCGGAACGCCGGGGAGCTGTTTTTT. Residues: CASSRGIQRNAGELFF.

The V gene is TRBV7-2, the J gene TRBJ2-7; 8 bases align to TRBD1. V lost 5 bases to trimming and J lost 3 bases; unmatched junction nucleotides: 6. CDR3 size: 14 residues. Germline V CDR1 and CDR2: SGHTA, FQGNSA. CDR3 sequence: CASSQGQGGYEQYF. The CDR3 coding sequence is TGTGCCAGCAGCCAAGGACAGGGAGGCTACGAGCAGTACTTC.

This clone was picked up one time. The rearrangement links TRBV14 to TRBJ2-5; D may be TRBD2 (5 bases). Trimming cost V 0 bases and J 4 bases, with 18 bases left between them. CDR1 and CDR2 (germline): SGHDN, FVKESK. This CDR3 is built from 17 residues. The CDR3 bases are TGTGCCAGCAGCCAAGAGCGGGCTCGAGCATCCCTAGAGACCCAGTACTTC. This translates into CASSQERARASLETQYF. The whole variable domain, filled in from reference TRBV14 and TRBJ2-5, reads EAGVTQFPSHSVIEKGQTVTLRCDPISGHDNLYWYRRVMGKEIKFLLHFVKESKQDESGMPNNRFLAERTGGTYSTLKVQPAELEDSGVYFCASSQERARASLETQYFGPGTRLLVL.